The entry below describes one T cell receptor beta chain. Its antigen is not known. This entry belongs to a study of Ad26.COV2.S vaccination and SARS-CoV-2 variants. The protocol was immunoSEQ multiplex PCR, while the TCRdb copy is restricted to in-frame clones and leaves out a portion. Of around 370,000 clones in the sample, under 95% were seen once. Whole-study results and caveats: Among vaccine recipients, spike-specific TCR breadth exceeded that of placebo recipients. Marked by substantial breadth, spike-specific CD8+ and CD4+ T cell responses were reportedly seen after vaccination.

V lost 1 base and J lost 2, with 9 bases in between. Germline V CDR1 and CDR2: LNHDA, SQIVND (reference sequence). The CDR3 loop spans 14 amino acids. This receptor was identified in a human donor who had recovered from COVID-19. The starting material was peripheral blood, obtained after recovery from COVID-19. V gene TRBV19 combines with J gene TRBJ2-7, with no clear D. The CDR3 region has the DNA TGTGCCAGTAGTATAGTGGCTCCCCCCTACGAGCAGTACTTC. Amino acids: CASSIVAPPYEQYF.